A selection of T cell receptor beta chains follows, all from one sample in a study of blood T cell repertoires in COVID-19. Here immunoSEQ multiplex PCR was the method, and the copy in TCRdb shows in-frame clones only, minus some. The repertoire includes roughly 180,000 clones, about three quarters of them detected once, and more than 6.5% sits in the top ten. The sample taken for sequencing was peripheral blood. The source of these receptors is a woman between 50 and 59 years old with active or convalescent COVID-19. Both conserved end residues are part of each CDR3. Each record gives: clone size, J gene, D gene, V gene, CDR3 protein, CDR3 DNA. D genes are given only for firm matches. The size of a clone is reported for some rows only, either as once, few or many, or as a class for expanded clones.

- TRBJ1-1 - TRBV25-1 CASSSERVEAFF TGTGCCAGCTCGTCTGAGAGGGTGGAAGCTTTCTTT
few TRBJ2-2 - TRBV27 CASSWGSGSNTGELFF TGTGCCAGCAGTTGGGGGAGCGGGTCGAACACCGGGGAGCTGTTTTTT
- TRBJ2-1 - TRBV15 CATSRDLGGPYNEQFF TGTGCCACCAGCAGAGATTTGGGGGGGCCCTACAATGAGCAGTTCTTC
- TRBJ1-2 - TRBV6-5 CASREPGLNYGYTF TGTGCCAGCAGGGAGCCGGGACTAAACTATGGCTACACCTTC
few TRBJ1-2 TRBD1 TRBV27 CASSIGQGAGWYGYTF TGTGCCAGCAGTATCGGACAGGGGGCAGGGTGGTATGGCTACACCTTC
- TRBJ1-5 TRBD1 TRBV25-1 CPNRVRTGVQPQHF TGTCCTAACAGAGTGAGGACAGGGGTTCAGCCCCAGCATTTT
- TRBJ2-1 TRBD2 TRBV6-5 CASSYLLAGGYNEQFF TGTGCCAGCAGTTACCTACTAGCGGGGGGCTACAATGAGCAGTTCTTC
- TRBJ1-2 - TRBV7-2 CASSSSIPPGYGYTF TGTGCCAGCAGCTCCAGTATTCCGCCGGGGTATGGCTACACCTTC
- TRBJ2-2 TRBD1 TRBV18 CASSLTGGWTGELFF TGTGCCAGCTCACTGACAGGGGGATGGACCGGGGAGCTGTTTTTT
- TRBJ2-7 - TRBV27 CASSPPQLYEQYF TGTGCCAGCAGTCCACCTCAGTTGTACGAGCAGTACTTC
few TRBJ2-7 TRBD2 TRBV19 CASSVASGLSYEQYF TGTGCCAGTAGTGTCGCTAGCGGGCTCTCCTACGAGCAGTACTTC
- TRBJ2-1 - TRBV4-3 CASSQEERLRGNEQFF TGCGCCAGCAGCCAAGAGGAACGATTACGAGGGAATGAGCAGTTCTTC
- TRBJ1-2 TRBD1 TRBV7-9 CASSRSAGTGVLYGYTF TGTGCCAGCAGTCGATCTGCCGGGACAGGGGTCCTCTATGGCTACACCTTC
- TRBJ2-2 TRBD2 TRBV9 CASQPGPAGLSGELFF TGTGCCAGCCAACCGGGTCCAGCGGGACTGTCCGGGGAGCTGTTTTTT
- TRBJ1-5 - TRBV7-2 CASSPRGEDQPQHF TGTGCCAGCAGCCCCAGGGGTGAGGATCAGCCCCAGCATTTT
- TRBJ2-7 - TRBV11-2 CASSLPAAVDEQYF TGTGCCAGCAGCTTGCCAGCTGCGGTCGACGAGCAGTACTTC
- TRBJ2-7 TRBD1 TRBV4-1 CASSQAAGQGAGEQYF TGCGCCAGCAGCCAAGCGGCAGGACAGGGGGCGGGAGAGCAGTACTTC
- TRBJ1-1 TRBD1 TRBV4-2 CASSHRTGLGTEAFF TGTGCCAGCAGCCATAGGACAGGCCTTGGGACTGAAGCTTTCTTT
- TRBJ2-5 TRBD2 TRBV7-8 CASSLAPSGGPIIGETQYF TGTGCCAGCAGCTTAGCGCCTAGCGGGGGCCCCATTATAGGAGAGACCCAGTACTTC
- TRBJ2-5 TRBD1 TRBV7-2 CASSFNRGETQYF TGTGCCAGCAGCTTCAACAGGGGAGAGACCCAGTACTTC
few TRBJ2-1 - TRBV7-9 CASSQGSGGGEQFF TGTGCCAGCAGCCAAGGATCTGGAGGGGGCGAGCAGTTCTTC
- TRBJ2-5 - TRBV2 CASSEGGYSERETQYF TGTGCCAGCAGTGAAGGAGGCTACTCGGAGCGAGAGACCCAGTACTTC
- TRBJ1-4 TRBD1 TRBV7-9 CASSRDRNNEKLFF TGTGCCAGCAGCCGGGACAGGAATAATGAAAAACTGTTTTTT
- TRBJ1-3 - TRBV6-6 CASRPTAGLSGNTIYF TGTGCCAGCAGACCTACCGCGGGACTGAGCGGAAACACCATATATTTT
- TRBJ2-4 - TRBV19 CASSLVRRGGIQYF TGTGCCAGTAGTCTCGTGAGGAGGGGTGGCATTCAGTACTTC
- TRBJ2-2 - TRBV7-3 CASSLASGAGELFF TGTGCCAGCAGCTTAGCCAGTGGAGCCGGGGAGCTGTTTTTT
once TRBJ2-7 - TRBV19 CASSIGGHEQYF TGTGCCAGTAGTATAGGGGGCCACGAGCAGTACTTC
- TRBJ1-2 - TRBV7-2 CASSLPSGLESYTF TGTGCCAGCAGCTTGCCCTCAGGGTTAGAAAGTTACACCTTC
- TRBJ1-5 - TRBV21-1 CASSKADRGDQPQHF TGTGCCAGCAGCAAAGCAGACAGGGGCGATCAGCCCCAGCATTTT
- TRBJ2-7 TRBD2 TRBV6-5 CASSSRGGSSYEQYF TGTGCCAGCAGCTCTCGGGGGGGGAGCTCCTACGAGCAGTACTTC
- TRBJ1-1 - TRBV27 CASGGPREVGEAFF TGTGCCAGCGGGGGTCCCCGGGAGGTCGGAGAAGCTTTCTTT
- TRBJ2-5 - TRBV4-2 CASSLTNQETQYF TGTGCCAGCAGCTTGACAAACCAAGAGACCCAGTACTTC
once TRBJ1-2 TRBD1 TRBV19 CASSPTGEGYGYTF TGTGCCAGTAGTCCGACAGGGGAAGGCTATGGCTACACCTTC
- TRBJ1-6 - TRBV30 CAWSVKFSDYNSPLHF TGTGCCTGGAGTGTAAAATTCAGCGATTATAATTCACCCCTCCACTTT
- TRBJ2-3 TRBD2 TRBV3-1/TRBV3-2 CASSRRLAGGYPGNTDTQYF TGTGCCAGCAGCCGCAGACTAGCGGGGGGGTATCCGGGTAACACAGATACGCAGTATTTT
- TRBJ2-3 - TRBV30 CAWVRGSTDTQYF TGTGCCTGGGTCCGGGGGAGCACAGATACGCAGTATTTT
many TRBJ2-7 TRBD1 TRBV6-4 CASSPGTGRHEQYF TGTGCCAGCAGTCCCGGGACAGGGCGACACGAGCAGTACTTC
once TRBJ1-2 - TRBV18 CASSPTRGKQGGYGYTF TGTGCCAGCTCACCAACTCGGGGAAAACAGGGCGGATATGGCTACACCTTC
- TRBJ2-5 TRBD1 TRBV5-1 CASRPGTGDKTQYF TGCGCCAGCCGCCCCGGGACAGGGGACAAGACCCAGTACTTC
few TRBJ2-3 TRBD2 TRBV3-1/TRBV3-2 CASRFSGRAADTQYF TGTGCCAGCAGATTTAGCGGGAGGGCCGCAGATACGCAGTATTTT
- TRBJ1-2 TRBD1 TRBV15 CATSRDRNHYGYTF TGTGCCACCAGCAGGGACAGGAACCACTATGGCTACACCTTC
- TRBJ2-5 TRBD2 TRBV5-6 CASSFLVSGADQETQYF TGTGCCAGCAGCTTTCTCGTTAGCGGGGCCGACCAAGAGACCCAGTACTTC
- TRBJ1-5 - TRBV30 CAWSRQGDQPQHF TGTGCCTGGAGTAGACAAGGGGATCAGCCCCAGCATTTT
once TRBJ1-1 TRBD1 TRBV30 CAWSVGTGRQAFF TGTGCCTGGAGTGTAGGGACAGGGAGGCAAGCTTTCTTT
- TRBJ1-3 - TRBV28 CASSPDSSSGNTIYF TGTGCCAGCAGCCCTGACAGCTCCTCTGGAAACACCATATATTTT
- TRBJ1-1 - TRBV7-9 CASSPTNSEAFF TGTGCCAGCAGCCCAACAAACAGTGAAGCTTTCTTT
- TRBJ2-7 - TRBV28 CASSRPGRSYEQYF TGTGCCAGCAGCCGCCCAGGGCGGTCTTACGAGCAGTACTTC
once TRBJ1-6 - TRBV6-2/TRBV6-3 CASSRRINSPLHF TGTGCCAGCAGTAGGCGGATCAATTCACCCCTCCACTTT